These 8 T cell receptor beta chains originate from one sample sequenced in a study of T cell repertoires in cytomegalovirus infection. TCRdb recomputed calls from the reads with MiXCR, one row per CDR3 protein. The sample carries hundreds of thousands of distinct CDR3 sequences, roughly a quarter recorded once. What was sequenced was CD8+ T cells from PBMCs. The receptor set was obtained from a human donor in good health (CMV status not recorded). Some clones in this sample may be carry-over from other donors' samples.

Ten or more counts support this clonotype. This rearrangement joins TRBV7-8 to TRBJ2-5; D gene ambiguous. Between the trimmed V and J ends, which lost 7 bases and 5 bases, there was a span of 17 bases. The CDR3 extends over 14 amino acids. From germline, CDR1 is SGHVS and CDR2 FQNEAQ. This CDR3 is CASTDWTSRETQYF. The CDR3 nucleotides read TGTGCCAGCACCGACTGGACCTCGCGTGAGACCCAGTACTTC.

This clonotype has a handful of counts. This chain connects TRBV28 to TRBJ1-1; D unclear. V was shortened by 3 bases and J by 6 bases, with 8 bases between the two germline ends. The CDR3 is made up of 12 amino acids. The germline V gene has CDR1 MDHEN and CDR2 SYDVKM. CDR3 protein: CASSLEQAEAFF. The CDR3, as DNA: TGTGCCAGCAGTTTGGAGCAGGCTGAAGCTTTCTTT. Combining the CDR3 with reference TRBV28 and TRBJ1-1 gives the whole variable domain DVKVTQSSRYLVKRTGEKVFLECVQDMDHENMFWYRQDPGLGLRLIYFSYDVKMKEKGDIPEGYSVSREKKERFSLILESASTNQTSMYLCASSLEQAEAFFGQGTRLTVV.

The chain has TRBV2 and TRBJ2-7; D possibly corresponds to TRBD2 (6 bases). In germline, CDR1 is SNHLY, CDR2 FYNNEI. V lost 8 bases and J 3 bases, leaving 20 bases between the germline ends. The CDR3 is made up of 15 amino acids. The DNA for the CDR3 is TGTGCCAGCGGCGCGACGGCACGGAGGGACTACGAGCAGTACGTC. Translated: CASGATARRDYEQYV.

This chain uses TRBV7-9 with TRBJ1-2; 7 bases are a match to TRBD1. The CDR3 loop spans 15 amino acids. V shed 6 bases, J shed 5 bases, and the junction held 12 bases outside the gene matches. CDR1 SEHNR and CDR2 FQNEAQ come from the germline V gene (reference sequence). The CDR3 is CASRREGQVHYGYTF. CDR3 nucleotide sequence: TGTGCCAGCAGACGGGAAGGACAGGTTCATTATGGCTACACCTTC.

The chain is built from TRBV7-9 and TRBJ2-7; D may correspond to TRBD1 or TRBD2 (6 bases each). V lost 5 bases and J lost 5, with 7 bases in between. The CDR3 sequence is 11 residues long. The germline V gene has CDR1 SEHNR and CDR2 FQNEAQ (reference sequence). CDR3 amino acids: CASSGGHEQYF. The CDR3 DNA sequence: TGTGCCAGCAGCGGGGGGCACGAGCAGTACTTC.

This clonotype was observed at least ten times. V is TRBV6-2 or TRBV6-3 and J is TRBJ2-2; tentatively, D is TRBD2 (6 bases). The germline CDR1 and CDR2 sequences are MNHEY and SVGEGT. This CDR3 comprises 16 residues. The V and J ends lost 5 bases and 0 bases respectively, with 13 bases between them. CDR3 DNA: TGTGCCAGCAGTGCCCCACGGACTACGAACACCGGGGAGCTGTTTTTT. It is translated as CASSAPRTTNTGELFF.

The chain joins TRBV7-9 to TRBJ2-5; D could derive from TRBD1 or TRBD2 (6 bases each). Germline loops: CDR1 SEHNR, CDR2 FQNEAQ (reference sequence). This CDR3 comprises 13 residues. V was cut by 6 bases and J by 3 bases, with 11 bases left in between. The CDR3 DNA sequence: TGTGCCAGCAGTACGGGGGCAGAAGAGACCCAGTACTTC. It translates to CASSTGAEETQYF.

This clonotype turned up a few times. The chain employs TRBV19 and TRBJ1-1, with 12 bases matching TRBD1. Germline trimming cut 6 bases from V and 1 base from J; bases unmatched to any gene: 6. The CDR3 covers 16 residues. Germline V gene lookup returns CDR1 LNHDA and CDR2 SQIVND (reference sequence). Here the CDR3 reads CASRYRDRGQNTEAFF. The CDR3 coding sequence is TGTGCCAGTAGGTACCGGGACAGGGGGCAGAACACTGAAGCTTTCTTT.